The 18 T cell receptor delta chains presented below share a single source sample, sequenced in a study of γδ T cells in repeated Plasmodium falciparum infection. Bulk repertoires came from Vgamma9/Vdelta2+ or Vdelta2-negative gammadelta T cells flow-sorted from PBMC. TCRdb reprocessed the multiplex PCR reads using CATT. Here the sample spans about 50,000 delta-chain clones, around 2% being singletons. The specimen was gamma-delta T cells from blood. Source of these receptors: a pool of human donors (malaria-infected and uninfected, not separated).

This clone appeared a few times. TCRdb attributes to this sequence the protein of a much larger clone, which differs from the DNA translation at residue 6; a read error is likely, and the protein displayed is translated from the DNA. CDR3 amino acids: CALGEHAPTFGGWPRYTDKLIF. CDR3 DNA: TGTGCTCTTGGGGAACACGCTCCTACTTTTGGGGGATGGCCCAGGTACACCGATAAACTCATCTTT. This chain joins TRDV1 and TRDJ1; TRDD3 aligns across 8 bases. The J gene was not available in TCRdb and was assigned here by matching the DNA to germline segments. The germline V gene has CDR1 TSWWSYY and CDR2 QGS. The length of the CDR3 is 22 residues. Trimming cost V 1 base and J 0 bases; bases outside gene matches: 22.

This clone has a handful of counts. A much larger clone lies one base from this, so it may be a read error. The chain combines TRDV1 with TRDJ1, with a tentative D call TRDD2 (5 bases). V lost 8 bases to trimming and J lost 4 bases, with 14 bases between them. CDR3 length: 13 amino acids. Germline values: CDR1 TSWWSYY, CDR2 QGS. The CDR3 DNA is TGTGCTCTTAGAGGCCTACCTAACGATAAACTCATCTTT. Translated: CALRGLPNDKLIF.

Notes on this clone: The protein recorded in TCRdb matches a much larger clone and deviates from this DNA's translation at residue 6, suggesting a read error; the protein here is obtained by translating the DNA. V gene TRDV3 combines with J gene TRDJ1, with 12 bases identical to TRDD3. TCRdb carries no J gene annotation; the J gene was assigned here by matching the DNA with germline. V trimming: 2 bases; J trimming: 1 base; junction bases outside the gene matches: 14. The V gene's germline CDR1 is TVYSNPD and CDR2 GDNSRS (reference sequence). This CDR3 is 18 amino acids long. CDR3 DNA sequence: TGTGCCTTTGGGTTCTGCTGGGGGATACGCCTCACCACCGATAAACTCATCTTT. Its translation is CAFGFCWGIRLTTDKLIF.

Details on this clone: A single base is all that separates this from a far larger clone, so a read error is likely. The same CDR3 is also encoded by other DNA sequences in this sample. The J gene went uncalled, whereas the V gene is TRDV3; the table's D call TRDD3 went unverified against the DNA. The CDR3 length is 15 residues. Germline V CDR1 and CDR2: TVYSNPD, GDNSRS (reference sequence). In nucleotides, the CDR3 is TGTGCCTTTGGAAGCCTACGTGGGATACGCTATAAGCTCATCTTT. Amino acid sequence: CAFGSLRGIRYKLIF.

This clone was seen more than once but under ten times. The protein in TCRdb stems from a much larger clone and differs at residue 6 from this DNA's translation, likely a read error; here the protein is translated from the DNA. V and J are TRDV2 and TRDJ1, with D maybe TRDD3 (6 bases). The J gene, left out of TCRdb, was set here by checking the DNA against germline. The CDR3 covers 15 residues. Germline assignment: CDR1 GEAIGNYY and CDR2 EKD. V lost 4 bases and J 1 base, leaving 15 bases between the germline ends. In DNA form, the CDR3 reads TGTGCCTGTGAGCGGTGGGGGGCCCTCACCGATAAACTCATCTTT. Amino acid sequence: CACERWGALTDKLIF.

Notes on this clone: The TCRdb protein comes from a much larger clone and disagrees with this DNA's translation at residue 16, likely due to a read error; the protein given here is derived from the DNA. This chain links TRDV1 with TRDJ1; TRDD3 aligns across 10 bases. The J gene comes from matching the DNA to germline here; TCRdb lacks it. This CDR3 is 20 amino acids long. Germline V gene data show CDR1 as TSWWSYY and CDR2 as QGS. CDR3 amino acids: CALGGGFPYWGMTYTNKLIF. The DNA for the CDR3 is TGTGCTCTTGGGGGCGGCTTCCCGTACTGGGGGATGACGTACACCAATAAACTCATCTTT.

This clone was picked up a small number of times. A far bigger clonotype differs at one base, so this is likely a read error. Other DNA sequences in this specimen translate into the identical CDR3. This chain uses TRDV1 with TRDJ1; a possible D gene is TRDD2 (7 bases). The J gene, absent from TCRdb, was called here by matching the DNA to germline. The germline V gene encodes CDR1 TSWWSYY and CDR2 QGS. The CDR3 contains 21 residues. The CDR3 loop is CALGRLLPLLGIPMYTDKLIF. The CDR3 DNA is TGTGCTCTTGGGCGTCTCCTTCCTTTATTGGGGATCCCCATGTACACAGATAAACTCATCTTT.

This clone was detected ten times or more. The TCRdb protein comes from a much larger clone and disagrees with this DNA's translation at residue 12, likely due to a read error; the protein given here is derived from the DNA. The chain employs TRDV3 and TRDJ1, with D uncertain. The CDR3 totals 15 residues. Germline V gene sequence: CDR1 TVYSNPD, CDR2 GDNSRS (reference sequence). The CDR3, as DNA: TGTGCCTTTAGCGCCTCGTGGTGGGACACCGATGAACTCATCTTT. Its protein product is CAFSASWWDTDELIF.

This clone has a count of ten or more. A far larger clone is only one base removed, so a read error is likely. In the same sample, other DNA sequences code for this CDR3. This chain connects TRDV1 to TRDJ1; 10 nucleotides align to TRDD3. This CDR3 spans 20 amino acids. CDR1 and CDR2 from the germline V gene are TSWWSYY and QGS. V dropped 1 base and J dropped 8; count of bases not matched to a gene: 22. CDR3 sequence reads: CALGEQFHVLGDFAHLKLIF. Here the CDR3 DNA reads TGTGCTCTTGGGGAACAATTCCATGTACTGGGGGATTTTGCACATTTGAAACTCATCTTT.

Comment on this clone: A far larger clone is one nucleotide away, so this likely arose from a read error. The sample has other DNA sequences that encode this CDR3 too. The CDR3, as DNA: TGTGCCTGTGACACCGGTTCCTTACTTGGGGAGCACCCCGATAAACTCATCTTT. Residues: CACDTGSLLGEHPDKLIF. The chain is built from TRDV2 and TRDJ1; D is tentatively TRDD2 or TRDD3 (5 bases each). Since TCRdb gives no J gene, matching the DNA to germline was used here to assign it. The CDR3 contains 18 residues. The ends were cut back, 0 bases at V and 3 bases at J, with 22 bases in the middle. Per the germline V gene, CDR1 is GEAIGNYY and CDR2 is EKD.

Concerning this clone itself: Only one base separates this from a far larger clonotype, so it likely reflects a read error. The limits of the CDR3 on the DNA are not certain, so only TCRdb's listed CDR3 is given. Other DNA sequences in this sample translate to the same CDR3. CDR3 amino acids: CALGELWEGLPRLPPYWGKLIF. The V gene corresponds to TRDV1; no J gene was called; the table assigns TRDD3, which was not confirmed against the DNA. The CDR3 length is 22 residues, termini included. The germline V gene encodes CDR1 TSWWSYY and CDR2 QGS.

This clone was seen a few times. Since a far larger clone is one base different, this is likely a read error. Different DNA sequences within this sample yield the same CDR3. The CDR3 coding sequence is TGTGCCTTCCCCTCGGGGGATACAACAAACACCGACAAACTCATCTTT. Translating gives CAFPSGDTTNTDKLIF. The V gene is TRDV3, the J gene TRDJ1; 9 bases match TRDD3. The J gene, missing from TCRdb, was assigned here through DNA to germline matching. CDR1 is TVYSNPD, CDR2 GDNSRS, per germline (reference sequence). The CDR3 runs to 16 residues.

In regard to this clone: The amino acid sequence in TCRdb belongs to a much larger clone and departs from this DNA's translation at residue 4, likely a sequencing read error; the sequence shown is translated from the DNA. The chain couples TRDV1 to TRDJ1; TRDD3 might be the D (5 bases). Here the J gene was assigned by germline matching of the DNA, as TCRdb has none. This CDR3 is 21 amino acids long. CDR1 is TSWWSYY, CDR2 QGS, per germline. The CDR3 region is CALAELPGVQGMIFIPDKLIF. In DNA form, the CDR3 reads TGTGCTCTTGCGGAACTCCCAGGGGTCCAAGGGATGATCTTCATACCCGATAAACTCATCTTT.

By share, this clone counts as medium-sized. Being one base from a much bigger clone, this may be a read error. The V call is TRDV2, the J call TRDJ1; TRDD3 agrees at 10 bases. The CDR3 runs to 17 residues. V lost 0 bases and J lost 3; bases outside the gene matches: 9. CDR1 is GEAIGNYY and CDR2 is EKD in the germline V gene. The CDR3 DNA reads TGTGCCTGTGACACCCCATGGGTGGGGGATACCGCCGATAAACTCATCTTT. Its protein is CACDTPWVGDTADKLIF.

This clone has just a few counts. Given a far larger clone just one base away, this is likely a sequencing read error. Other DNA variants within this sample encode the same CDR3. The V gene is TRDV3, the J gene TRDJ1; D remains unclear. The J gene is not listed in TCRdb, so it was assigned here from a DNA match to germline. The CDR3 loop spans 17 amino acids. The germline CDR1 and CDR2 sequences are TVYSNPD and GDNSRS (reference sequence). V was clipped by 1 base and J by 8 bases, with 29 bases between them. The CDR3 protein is CAFKSTTSFRGYRKLIF. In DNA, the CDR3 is TGTGCCTTTAAATCCACGACCAGCTTTCGCGGGTACAGAAAACTCATCTTT.

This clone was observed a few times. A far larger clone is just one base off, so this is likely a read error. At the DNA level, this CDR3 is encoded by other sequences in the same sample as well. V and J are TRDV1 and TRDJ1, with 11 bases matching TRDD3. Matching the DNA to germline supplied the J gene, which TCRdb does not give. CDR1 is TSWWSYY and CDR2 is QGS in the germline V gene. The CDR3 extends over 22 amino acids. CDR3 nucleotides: TGTGCCCTTGGGGAAACTCCACCTTACTGGGGGATATCGAGGAGGTACACCGATAAACTCATCTTT. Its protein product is CALGETPPYWGISRRYTDKLIF.

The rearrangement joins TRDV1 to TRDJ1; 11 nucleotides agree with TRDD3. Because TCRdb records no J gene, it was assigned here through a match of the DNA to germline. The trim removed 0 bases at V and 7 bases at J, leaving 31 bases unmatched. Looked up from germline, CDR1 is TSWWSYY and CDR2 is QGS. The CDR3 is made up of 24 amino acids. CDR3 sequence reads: CALGELIGLPKAVWGIQTDGKLIF. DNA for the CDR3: TGTGCTCTTGGGGAACTCATAGGCCTTCCTAAGGCCGTCTGGGGGATACAAACCGATGGTAAACTCATCTTT.

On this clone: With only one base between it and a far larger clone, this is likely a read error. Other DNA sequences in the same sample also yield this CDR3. The CDR3: CALGTPEPPPSPWEFLSSPYTDKLIF. DNA for the CDR3: TGTGCTCTTGGGACCCCCGAGCCCCCTCCGTCGCCCTGGGAGTTCCTTAGTAGTCCGTACACCGATAAACTCATTTTT. No J gene call was made, and the V gene is TRDV1; no DNA check was done on the table's D call, TRDD3. CDR1 and CDR2 (germline): TSWWSYY, QGS. This CDR3 comprises 26 residues.